The 21 T cell receptor beta chains listed next were all sequenced from one sample in a study of blood T cell repertoires in COVID-19. The assay was immunoSEQ multiplex PCR, and TCRdb's table has in-frame clones only and misses some. This table holds about 47,000 clones, about four fifths found once. Sequencing was performed on peripheral blood. The receptor set was obtained from a man aged 50 to 59 with acute or convalescent COVID-19.

This clone came up once. The chain employs TRBV7-8 and TRBJ2-7; 9 nucleotides agree with TRBD1. The CDR3 is 15 amino acids. Germline-derived CDR1 and CDR2 are SGHVS and FQNEAQ. Unmatched junction bases numbered 7, after V lost 4 bases and J lost 3 bases. The CDR3 DNA is TGTGCCAGCAGCTACGGACAGGGGCCTTTCTACGAGCAGTACTTC. This codes for CASSYGQGPFYEQYF.

This clone showed up just a few times. The chain links TRBV18 to TRBJ1-4; 8 bases align to TRBD1. V was pared by 3 bases and J by 8 bases, with 11 bases of the junction left unmatched. From germline, CDR1 is KGHSH and CDR2 LQKENI. The CDR3 is made up of 16 amino acids. The CDR3 here is CASSPLGTGGGEKLFF. The CDR3 nucleotides read TGTGCCAGCTCACCGCTCGGGACAGGCGGAGGGGAAAAACTGTTTTTT.

The chain combines TRBV2 with TRBJ2-2; 8 bases map to TRBD1. This CDR3 has 14 amino acids. Germline loops: CDR1 SNHLY, CDR2 FYNNEI. The V segment lost 11 bases and the J segment 4 bases; nucleotides outside the gene matches: 9. The CDR3 coding sequence is TGTGCCGTCATCCAGGGGGCGGTCACCGGGGAGCTGTTTTTT. Translating it yields CAVIQGAVTGELFF.

The J gene is TRBJ1-1, the V gene TRBV5-1; TRBD1 aligns across 9 bases. The CDR3 is 16 residues long. Germline lookup yields CDR1 SGHRS and CDR2 YFSETQ. The junction had 11 bases not matched to a gene; V was cut back by 0 bases and J by 8 bases. The CDR3 protein is CASSLEVYRGRTEAFF. CDR3 sequence (DNA): TGCGCCAGCAGCTTGGAAGTCTACAGGGGGCGCACAGAAGCTTTCTTT.

The CDR3 region is CASSAGVYEQYF. For the CDR3, the DNA is TGCGCCAGCAGCGCAGGGGTATACGAGCAGTACTTC. The V call is TRBV5-1, the J call TRBJ2-7, with a tentative D call TRBD1 (6 bases). The germline V gene encodes CDR1 SGHRS and CDR2 YFSETQ. Trimming took off 4 bases at V and 4 bases at J, with 9 bases between the two ends. The CDR3 covers 12 residues.

The rearrangement joins TRBV3-1 (or the pseudogene TRBV3-2) to TRBJ1-5; 7 bases map to TRBD1. The germline V gene encodes CDR1 LGHDT and CDR2 YNNKEL (reference sequence). Trimming removed 5 bases from V and 7 bases from J; junction bases left unmatched: 8. This CDR3 comprises 14 residues. CDR3 bases: TGTGCCAGCAGCTCTCGACAGGGCGACCAGCCCCAGCATTTT. It codes for CASSSRQGDQPQHF.

CDR3 bases: TGTGCCAGCAGTCACGCTAGGACAGGGCGCATTAGTGGCTACACCTTC. Protein: CASSHARTGRISGYTF. The chain employs TRBV28 and TRBJ1-2; TRBD1 matches 8 bases. V was pared by 5 bases and J by 7 bases, with 15 bases of the junction left unmatched. This CDR3 has 16 residues. The germline V gene has CDR1 MDHEN and CDR2 SYDVKM.

The rearrangement links TRBV19 to TRBJ1-5; TRBD1 agrees at 8 bases. Germline lookup yields CDR1 LNHDA and CDR2 SQIVND (reference sequence). J was trimmed by 6 bases and V by 5 bases; bases with no gene match: 6. This CDR3 contains 14 residues. The CDR3 is CASSSGGRGQPQHF. The CDR3 DNA sequence: TGTGCCAGTAGTTCAGGGGGCAGGGGTCAGCCCCAGCATTTT. The whole variable domain, remainder taken from reference TRBV19 and TRBJ1-5, is DGGITQSPKYLFRKEGQNVTLSCEQNLNHDAMYWYRQDPGQGLRLIYYSQIVNDFQKGDIAEGYSVSREKKESFPLTVTSAQKNPTAFYLCASSSGGRGQPQHFGDGTRLSIL.

This chain links TRBV5-1 with TRBJ1-4; 9 bases are shared with TRBD1. Germline values: CDR1 SGHRS, CDR2 YFSETQ. This CDR3 has 17 amino acids. Losses at the gene ends were 0 bases for V and 7 bases for J; bases not matched to a gene: 10. As DNA, the CDR3 is TGCGCCAGCAGCTTGGCCGGGACAGGGAGTTTAGGTGAAAAACTGTTTTTT. This codes for CASSLAGTGSLGEKLFF.

The table lists this clone with a few counts. The gene calls are TRBV7-9 and TRBJ2-5, with D possibly matching TRBD1 (5 bases). CDR3 length equals 14 residues. Trimming removed 5 bases from V and 2 bases from J, with 12 bases in between. Germline V lookup: CDR1 SEHNR, CDR2 FQNEAQ (reference sequence). The CDR3 protein is CASSPRTPQETQYF. Here the CDR3 DNA reads TGTGCCAGCAGCCCCAGGACACCACAAGAGACCCAGTACTTC.

The chain couples TRBV7-8 to TRBJ2-2; D uncertain. V gave up 2 bases and J gave up 5 bases, with 12 bases separating them. There are 15 residues in the CDR3. Germline V gene lookup returns CDR1 SGHVS and CDR2 FQNEAQ. The CDR3 is CASSLRSELTGELFF. DNA of the CDR3: TGTGCCAGCAGCTTAAGATCAGAATTAACCGGGGAGCTGTTTTTT.

This sequence joins TRBV28 and TRBJ1-5, with 8 bases lining up with TRBD1. The CDR3 loop spans 16 amino acids. Per germline, CDR1 MDHEN and CDR2 SYDVKM. V was pared by 5 bases and J by 2 bases, with 8 bases of the junction left unmatched. In DNA, the CDR3 is TGTGCCAGCAGTCCCCGGACAGGGATCGGCAATCAGCCCCAGCATTTT. Its protein product is CASSPRTGIGNQPQHF. The full variable domain, its missing parts supplied by reference TRBV28 and TRBJ1-5, is DVKVTQSSRYLVKRTGEKVFLECVQDMDHENMFWYRQDPGLGLRLIYFSYDVKMKEKGDIPEGYSVSREKKERFSLILESASTNQTSMYLCASSPRTGIGNQPQHFGDGTRLSIL.

The rearrangement joins TRBV28 to TRBJ1-2; no firm D call. Trimming cost V 7 bases and J 8 bases, with 23 bases left between them. CDR1 and CDR2 from the germline V gene are MDHEN and SYDVKM. The CDR3 contains 15 residues. The CDR3 protein is CASTFRGSISKGYTF. The CDR3 nucleotides are TGTGCCAGCACGTTCCGCGGGTCGATTTCAAAGGGCTACACCTTC.

The genes are TRBV5-4 and TRBJ1-6; D gene unclear. Trimming removed 2 bases at V and 1 base at J, with 7 bases between. The CDR3 consists of 15 residues. The germline V gene encodes CDR1 SGHNT and CDR2 YYREEE (reference sequence). Here the CDR3 reads CASSLEMSYNSPLHF. The CDR3 coding sequence is TGTGCCAGCAGCTTAGAGATGTCCTATAATTCACCCCTCCACTTT.

The chain has TRBV28 and TRBJ2-5, with D unresolved. The length of the CDR3 is 12 residues. The V gene's germline CDR1 is MDHEN and CDR2 SYDVKM. Trimming stripped 1 base from V and 5 bases from J, with 5 bases between. The CDR3 region is CASSLYGETQYF. CDR3 bases: TGTGCCAGCAGTTTATACGGGGAGACCCAGTACTTC.

The chain joins TRBV27 to TRBJ1-4; 7 nucleotides agree with TRBD1. V lost 3 bases and J lost 8; bases outside the gene matches: 9. The CDR3 loop spans 15 amino acids. CDR1 is MNHEY, CDR2 SMNVEV, per germline (reference sequence). The CDR3 loop is CASSLGETGTEKLFF. The CDR3 DNA is TGTGCCAGCAGTTTGGGGGAGACAGGGACCGAAAAACTGTTTTTT.

This clone was seen a single time. The chain uses TRBV29-1 and TRBJ2-6; maybe TRBD1 (5 bases). CDR3 length equals 14 residues. V lost 2 bases and J 0 bases, leaving 5 bases between the germline ends. CDR1 and CDR2 from the germline V gene are SQVTM and ANQGSEA. The CDR3 here is CSVEQGSGANVLTF. The CDR3 nucleotides read TGCAGCGTTGAACAGGGCTCTGGGGCCAACGTCCTGACTTTC.

The chain uses TRBV7-8 and TRBJ2-1; D is perhaps TRBD2 (6 bases). CDR1 and CDR2 (germline): SGHVS, FQNEAQ. The CDR3 is made up of 18 amino acids. The germline V and J ends were trimmed by 2 bases and 4 bases, with 21 bases remaining between them. The CDR3 region is CASSLFSGGSVSYNEQFF. The CDR3 DNA sequence: TGTGCCAGCAGCTTATTTAGTGGGGGGTCCGTCTCATACAATGAGCAGTTCTTC.

This sequence joins TRBV18 and TRBJ2-6; 7 nucleotides align to TRBD2. The CDR3 has 21 amino acids. Trimming took 2 bases from V and 1 from J; bases not matched to a gene: 17. Germline-derived CDR1 and CDR2 are KGHSH and LQKENI. The chain's CDR3 is CASSPTPLGRGEISGANVLTF. CDR3 nucleotides: TGTGCCAGCTCACCAACGCCCTTGGGGAGGGGAGAAATTTCTGGGGCCAACGTCCTGACTTTC.

This clone was picked up a small number of times. CDR3 DNA: TGTGCCAGCAGCTCTCATGACAGGATTAACTATGGCTACACCTTC. Protein sequence: CASSSHDRINYGYTF. The J gene is TRBJ1-2, the V gene TRBV28; a possible D gene is TRBD1 (6 bases). The germline V and J ends were trimmed by 6 bases and 1 base, with 15 bases remaining between them. CDR1 and CDR2 from the germline V gene are MDHEN and SYDVKM. The CDR3 is 15 residues long.

This rearrangement joins TRBV7-2 to TRBJ2-3; D unclear. The CDR3 covers 12 residues. Germline CDR1 is SGHTA and CDR2 is FQGNSA. Trimming cost V 5 bases and J 5 bases, with 8 bases left between them. In DNA form, the CDR3 reads TGTGCCAGCAGCCCCAGGCAAGATACGCAGTATTTT. It translates to CASSPRQDTQYF.